Listed below are T cell receptor beta chains from one sample, sequenced in a study of blood T cell repertoires in COVID-19. The assay was immunoSEQ multiplex PCR, and TCRdb's table has in-frame clones only and misses some. Found here are roughly 90,000 clones, about nine tenths of them singletons; the top ten hold around 1.1%. Sequencing was done on a sample of peripheral blood. The receptors shown here come from a human donor in a cohort sampled during active COVID-19. Both conserved end residues are part of each CDR3. The order of the fields is V gene, J gene, clone size, D gene, CDR3 DNA, CDR3 protein. A D gene is named only where the DNA matches it firmly. The size of a clone is reported for some rows only, either as once, few or many, or as a class for expanded clones.

v_call: TRBV6-5; j_call: TRBJ2-7; clone_size: -; d_call: -; cdr3_nt: TGTGCCAGCAGTTACGGGCAGGGCCCCTACGAGCAGTACTTC; cdr3_aa: CASSYGQGPYEQYF
v_call: TRBV27; j_call: TRBJ1-5; clone_size: -; d_call: -; cdr3_nt: TGTGCCAGCAGTTTATCGCCGGGGAATCAGCCCCAGCATTTT; cdr3_aa: CASSLSPGNQPQHF
v_call: TRBV28; j_call: TRBJ2-1; clone_size: -; d_call: TRBD2; cdr3_nt: TGTGCCAGCAGGATAGCGGGAGCTGTGGAAGGCGATGAGCAGTTCTTC; cdr3_aa: CASRIAGAVEGDEQFF
v_call: TRBV18; j_call: TRBJ2-3; clone_size: -; d_call: TRBD2; cdr3_nt: TGTGCCAGCTCACCACCGGCTCGGGGGGGGTATTTT; cdr3_aa: CASSPPARGGYF
v_call: TRBV10-1; j_call: TRBJ1-1; clone_size: -; d_call: TRBD1; cdr3_nt: TGCGCCATACAGACTCCCGGGACAGGGGGCGGATCAAACACTGAAGCTTTCTTT; cdr3_aa: CAIQTPGTGGGSNTEAFF
v_call: TRBV29-1; j_call: TRBJ2-2; clone_size: few; d_call: -; cdr3_nt: TGCAGCGCTTTAACAGGGCAGAACACCGGGGAGCTGTTTTTT; cdr3_aa: CSALTGQNTGELFF
v_call: TRBV19; j_call: TRBJ1-2; clone_size: -; d_call: -; cdr3_nt: TGTGCCAGTAGTATAGGGTACAGTTATGGCTACACCTTC; cdr3_aa: CASSIGYSYGYTF
v_call: TRBV2; j_call: TRBJ1-2; clone_size: -; d_call: TRBD1; cdr3_nt: TGTGCCAGCAGCGAGGATCAGGGGGCTGGCTACACCTTC; cdr3_aa: CASSEDQGAGYTF
v_call: TRBV9; j_call: TRBJ2-1; clone_size: -; d_call: -; cdr3_nt: TGTGCCAGCAGCGTAGGTTGGGGGCAAGTCAATGAGCAGTTCTTC; cdr3_aa: CASSVGWGQVNEQFF
v_call: TRBV30; j_call: TRBJ2-1; clone_size: once; d_call: TRBD2; cdr3_nt: TGTGCCGCCCAGGCGGGACTAGTTTACAATGAGCAGTTCTTC; cdr3_aa: CAAQAGLVYNEQFF
v_call: TRBV5-1; j_call: TRBJ2-1; clone_size: -; d_call: -; cdr3_nt: TGCGCCAGCGTACAGGGTTCTGGGGGTTACAATGAGCAGTTCTTC; cdr3_aa: CASVQGSGGYNEQFF
v_call: TRBV6-5; j_call: TRBJ1-1; clone_size: -; d_call: -; cdr3_nt: TGTGCCAGCAGTTCCAATGACAGATACACTGAAGCTTTCTTT; cdr3_aa: CASSSNDRYTEAFF
v_call: TRBV5-7; j_call: TRBJ1-4; clone_size: medium-sized; d_call: -; cdr3_nt: TGTGCCAGCATCTTGGGGCAGGAAGAAAAACTGTTTTTT; cdr3_aa: CASILGQEEKLFF
v_call: TRBV11-2; j_call: TRBJ2-2; clone_size: -; d_call: TRBD2; cdr3_nt: TGTGCCAGCAGCACCCAACTAGCGATTTCCACCGGGGAGCTGTTTTTT; cdr3_aa: CASSTQLAISTGELFF
v_call: TRBV5-4; j_call: TRBJ1-2; clone_size: -; d_call: -; cdr3_nt: TGTGCCAGCAGCTTTAAAGGGGCTGGGGGCTACACCTTC; cdr3_aa: CASSFKGAGGYTF
v_call: TRBV27; j_call: TRBJ2-1; clone_size: -; d_call: TRBD1; cdr3_nt: TGTGCCAGCAGTTTGGGGAGGGGGACAGGGTACAATGAGCAGTTCTTC; cdr3_aa: CASSLGRGTGYNEQFF
v_call: TRBV5-1; j_call: TRBJ2-5; clone_size: -; d_call: TRBD1; cdr3_nt: TGCGCCAGCAGCTTGGTCGGGACAGGGGGTTCGGAGACCCAGTACTTC; cdr3_aa: CASSLVGTGGSETQYF
v_call: TRBV25-1; j_call: TRBJ2-7; clone_size: -; d_call: TRBD2; cdr3_nt: TGTGCCAGCGTTACGCGGGGGGACCACTACGAGCAGTACTTC; cdr3_aa: CASVTRGDHYEQYF
v_call: TRBV6-6; j_call: TRBJ2-1; clone_size: -; d_call: -; cdr3_nt: TGTGCCAGCAGTGGCAACAATGAGCAGTTCTTC; cdr3_aa: CASSGNNEQFF
v_call: TRBV3-1/TRBV3-2; j_call: TRBJ1-1; clone_size: -; d_call: -; cdr3_nt: TGTGCCAGCAGCCAAGCGGGGGGGACTACTGAAGCTTTCTTT; cdr3_aa: CASSQAGGTTEAFF
v_call: TRBV10-1; j_call: TRBJ2-7; clone_size: -; d_call: TRBD2; cdr3_nt: TGCGCCAGCAGTGGGACTAGCGGGAGCGAGCAGTACTTC; cdr3_aa: CASSGTSGSEQYF
v_call: TRBV9; j_call: TRBJ2-7; clone_size: -; d_call: TRBD2; cdr3_nt: TGTGCCAGCAGCCGGGGACCTACTAGCGGTTCCTACGAGCAGTACTTC; cdr3_aa: CASSRGPTSGSYEQYF
v_call: TRBV25-1; j_call: TRBJ1-1; clone_size: -; d_call: TRBD1; cdr3_nt: TGTGCCAGCAGTGGGCCCATGACCGGGACAGGGGTTGCTTTCTTT; cdr3_aa: CASSGPMTGTGVAFF
v_call: TRBV7-3; j_call: TRBJ2-2; clone_size: -; d_call: -; cdr3_nt: TGTGCCAGCAGCCTCACCGGACTGTACACCGGGGAGCTGTTTTTT; cdr3_aa: CASSLTGLYTGELFF
v_call: TRBV9; j_call: TRBJ2-7; clone_size: -; d_call: TRBD2; cdr3_nt: TGTGCCAGCAGCGTAGGCGCGGGAGCCCTCTGGGAGCAGTACTTC; cdr3_aa: CASSVGAGALWEQYF
v_call: TRBV5-4; j_call: TRBJ1-2; clone_size: -; d_call: -; cdr3_nt: TGTGCCAGCACCCTTGGGAGGGGGGGACGTGACTACACCTTC; cdr3_aa: CASTLGRGGRDYTF
v_call: TRBV9; j_call: TRBJ2-2; clone_size: once; d_call: -; cdr3_nt: TGTGCCAGCAGCGTAGGAAGGTTGGGAGCCGGGGAGCTGTTTTTT; cdr3_aa: CASSVGRLGAGELFF
v_call: TRBV7-9; j_call: TRBJ2-3; clone_size: -; d_call: TRBD2; cdr3_nt: TGTGCCAGCAGCCCGGTTAACATGCTGACTAGCGGCTTCACAGATACGCAGTATTTT; cdr3_aa: CASSPVNMLTSGFTDTQYF
v_call: TRBV11-2; j_call: TRBJ1-2; clone_size: few; d_call: -; cdr3_nt: TGTGCCAGCAGCTCTGGGGAGGGGTTGGGCTACACCTTC; cdr3_aa: CASSSGEGLGYTF
v_call: TRBV9; j_call: TRBJ1-2; clone_size: -; d_call: -; cdr3_nt: TGTGCCAGCAGCCCAGCGGGGGGGCTGTCGGAGGGCTACACCTTC; cdr3_aa: CASSPAGGLSEGYTF
v_call: TRBV19; j_call: TRBJ2-5; clone_size: once; d_call: TRBD1; cdr3_nt: TGTGCCAGTACCTCCAAGCAGGGGGTAGGAGAGACCCAGTACTTC; cdr3_aa: CASTSKQGVGETQYF
v_call: TRBV27; j_call: TRBJ2-1; clone_size: -; d_call: -; cdr3_nt: TGTGCCAGCAGCTACACGCCTAGTAGTGAGCAGTTCTTC; cdr3_aa: CASSYTPSSEQFF
v_call: TRBV7-9; j_call: TRBJ2-1; clone_size: -; d_call: TRBD2; cdr3_nt: TGTGCCAGCAGCTCTAGGGGGGTAGCGGGAGGGCCGGGATCTGGTGAGCAGTTCTTC; cdr3_aa: CASSSRGVAGGPGSGEQFF
v_call: TRBV19; j_call: TRBJ1-2; clone_size: -; d_call: TRBD1; cdr3_nt: TGTGCCAGTACCCCGGACAGGGGGGACGGCTACACCTTC; cdr3_aa: CASTPDRGDGYTF
v_call: TRBV3-1/TRBV3-2; j_call: TRBJ1-2; clone_size: -; d_call: -; cdr3_nt: TGTGCCAGCAGCACTCGACAGTTTGGCTACACCTTC; cdr3_aa: CASSTRQFGYTF
v_call: TRBV11-2; j_call: TRBJ2-5; clone_size: -; d_call: -; cdr3_nt: TGTGCCAGCAGCCCCGGGGAGGCAGAGACCCAGTACTTC; cdr3_aa: CASSPGEAETQYF
v_call: TRBV19; j_call: TRBJ1-2; clone_size: once; d_call: -; cdr3_nt: TGTGCCACCGAGCTGAGGGGGAGGGATGGCTACACCTTC; cdr3_aa: CATELRGRDGYTF